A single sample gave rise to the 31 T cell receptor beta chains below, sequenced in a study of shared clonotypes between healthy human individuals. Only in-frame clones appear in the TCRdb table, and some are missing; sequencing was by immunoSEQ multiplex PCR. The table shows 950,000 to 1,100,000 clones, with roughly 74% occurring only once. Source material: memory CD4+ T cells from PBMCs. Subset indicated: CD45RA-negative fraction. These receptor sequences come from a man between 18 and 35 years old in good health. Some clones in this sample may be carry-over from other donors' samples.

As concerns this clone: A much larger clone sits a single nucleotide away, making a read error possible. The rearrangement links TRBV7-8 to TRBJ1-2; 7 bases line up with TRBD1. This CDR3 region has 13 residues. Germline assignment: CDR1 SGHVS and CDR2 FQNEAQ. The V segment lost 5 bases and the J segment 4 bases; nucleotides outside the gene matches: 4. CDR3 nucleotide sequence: TGTGCCAGCAGCCCGGACAGGCTCTATGGCTACACCTTC. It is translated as CASSPDRLYGYTF.

Here the CDR3 reads CASSDRWAGAYNEQFF. The CDR3 region has the DNA TGTGCCAGCAGTGATAGGTGGGCGGGAGCCTACAATGAGCAGTTCTTC. The chain carries TRBV6-1 and TRBJ2-1; TRBD2 matches at 7 bases. Per the germline V gene, CDR1 is MNHNS and CDR2 is SASEGT. V lost 3 bases and J lost 2; bases outside the gene matches: 7. The CDR3 covers 16 residues.

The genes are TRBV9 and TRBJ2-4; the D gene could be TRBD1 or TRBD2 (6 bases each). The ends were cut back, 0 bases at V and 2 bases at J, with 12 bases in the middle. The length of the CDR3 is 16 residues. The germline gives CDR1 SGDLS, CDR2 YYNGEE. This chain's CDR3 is CASSVAPGAPKNIQYF. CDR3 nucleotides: TGTGCCAGCAGCGTAGCTCCGGGGGCACCCAAAAACATTCAGTACTTC.

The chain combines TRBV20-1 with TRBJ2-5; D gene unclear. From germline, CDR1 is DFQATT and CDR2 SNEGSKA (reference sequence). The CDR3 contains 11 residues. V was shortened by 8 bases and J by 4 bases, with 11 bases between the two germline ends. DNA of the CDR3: TGCAGTTGCCCGGCCCGAGAGACCCAGTACTTC. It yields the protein CSCPARETQYF.

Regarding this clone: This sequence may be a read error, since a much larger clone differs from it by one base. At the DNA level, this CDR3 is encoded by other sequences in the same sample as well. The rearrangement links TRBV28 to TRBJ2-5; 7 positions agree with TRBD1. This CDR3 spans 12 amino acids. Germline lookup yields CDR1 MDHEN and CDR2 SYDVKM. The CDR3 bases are TGCGCCAGCTCACAGGGGAAAGAGATCCAGTACTTC. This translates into CASSQGKEIQYF.

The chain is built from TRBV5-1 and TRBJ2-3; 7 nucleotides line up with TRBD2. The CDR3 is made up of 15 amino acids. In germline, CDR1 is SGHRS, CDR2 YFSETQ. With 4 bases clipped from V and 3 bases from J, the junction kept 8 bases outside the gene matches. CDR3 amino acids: CASSPAAGVTDTQYF. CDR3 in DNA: TGCGCCAGCAGCCCGGCGGCGGGAGTAACAGATACGCAGTATTTT.

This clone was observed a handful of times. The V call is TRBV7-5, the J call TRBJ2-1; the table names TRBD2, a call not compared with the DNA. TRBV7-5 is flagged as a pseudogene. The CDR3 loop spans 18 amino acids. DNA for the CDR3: TGTGCCAGAAGCCTATACTATAGCGGGAAGAGCTCCTACAATGAGCAGTTCTTC. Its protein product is CARSLYYSGKSSYNEQFF.

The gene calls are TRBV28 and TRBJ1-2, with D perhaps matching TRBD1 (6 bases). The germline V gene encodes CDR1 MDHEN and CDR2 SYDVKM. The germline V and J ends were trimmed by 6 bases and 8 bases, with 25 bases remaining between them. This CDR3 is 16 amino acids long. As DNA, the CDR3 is TGTGCCAGCAGCACATTGGACAGCTACCTCTCGAGGGGCTACACCTTC. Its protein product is CASSTLDSYLSRGYTF.

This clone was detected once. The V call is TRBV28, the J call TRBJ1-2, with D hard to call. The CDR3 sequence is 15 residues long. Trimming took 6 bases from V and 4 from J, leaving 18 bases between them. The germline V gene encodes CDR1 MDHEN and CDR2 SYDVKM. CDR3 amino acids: CASRTTNRGSYGYTF. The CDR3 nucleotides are TGTGCCAGCAGGACCACAAATAGAGGAAGCTATGGCTACACCTTC.

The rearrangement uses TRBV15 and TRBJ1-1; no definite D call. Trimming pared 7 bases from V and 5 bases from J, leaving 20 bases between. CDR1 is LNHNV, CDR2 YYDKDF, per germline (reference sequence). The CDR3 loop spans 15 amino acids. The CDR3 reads CATTRLELGQTEAFF. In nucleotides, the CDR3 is TGTGCCACCACCAGGCTCGAGTTAGGCCAAACTGAAGCTTTCTTT.

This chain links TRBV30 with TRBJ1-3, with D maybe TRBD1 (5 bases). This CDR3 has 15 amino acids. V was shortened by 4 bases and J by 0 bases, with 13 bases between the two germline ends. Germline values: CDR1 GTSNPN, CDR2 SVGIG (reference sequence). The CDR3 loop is CAWTFGGNSGNTIYF. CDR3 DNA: TGTGCCTGGACATTTGGGGGGAACTCTGGAAACACCATATATTTT.

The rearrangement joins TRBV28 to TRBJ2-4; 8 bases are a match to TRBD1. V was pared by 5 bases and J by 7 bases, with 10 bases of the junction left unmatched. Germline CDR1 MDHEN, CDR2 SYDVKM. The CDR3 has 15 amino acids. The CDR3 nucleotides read TGTGCCAGCAGTCCCGGGACAGGTTCGTGGAACATTCAGTACTTC. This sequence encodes CASSPGTGSWNIQYF.

The CDR3 loop reads CASSYGLAGVLNEQFF. For the CDR3, the DNA is TGTGCCAGCTCATACGGACTAGCGGGAGTTCTCAATGAGCAGTTCTTC. The chain recombines TRBV18 with TRBJ2-1, with 13 positions matching TRBD2. Trimming at V came to 5 bases and at J to 6 bases, leaving 7 bases not matched to a gene. The length of the CDR3 is 16 residues. CDR1 and CDR2 from the germline V gene are KGHSH and LQKENI.

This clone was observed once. This CDR3 is CASSLTRDNSYNEQFF. The CDR3 DNA reads as TGTGCCAGCAGCTTGACCCGGGACAACTCCTACAATGAGCAGTTCTTC. The chain joins TRBV7-3 to TRBJ2-1, with D perhaps matching TRBD1 (6 bases). Germline V lookup: CDR1 SGHTA, CDR2 FQGTGA. The CDR3 has 16 amino acids. Trimming took 3 bases from V and 0 from J, leaving 12 bases between them. Using reference TRBV7-3 and TRBJ2-1 for the parts outside the CDR3, the full variable domain is GAGVSQTPSNKVTEKGKYVELRCDPISGHTALYWYRQSLGQGPEFLIYFQGTGAADDSGLPNDRFFAVRPEGSVSTLKIQRTERGDSAVYLCASSLTRDNSYNEQFFGPGTRLTVL.

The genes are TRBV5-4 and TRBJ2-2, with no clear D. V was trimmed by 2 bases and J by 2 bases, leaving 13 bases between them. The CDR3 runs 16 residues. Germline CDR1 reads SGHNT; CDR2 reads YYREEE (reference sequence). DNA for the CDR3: TGTGCCAGCAGCTTTTTGGACCCTCTTAACACCGGGGAGCTGTTTTTT. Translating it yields CASSFLDPLNTGELFF.

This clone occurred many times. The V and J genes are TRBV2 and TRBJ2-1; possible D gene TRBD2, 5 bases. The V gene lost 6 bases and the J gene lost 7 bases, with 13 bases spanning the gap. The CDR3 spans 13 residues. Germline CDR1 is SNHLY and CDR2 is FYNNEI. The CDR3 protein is CASSHEGGNEQFF. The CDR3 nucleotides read TGTGCCAGCAGCCACGAAGGCGGGAATGAGCAGTTCTTC.

The CDR3 DNA is TGTGCCAGCGCCCTCTCCCCACATTATAGCAATCAGCCCCAGCATTTT. Translated: CASALSPHYSNQPQHF. V and J are TRBV2 and TRBJ1-5; no reliable D call. Germline V lookup: CDR1 SNHLY, CDR2 FYNNEI. V shed 8 bases and J shed 0 bases, with 17 bases lying between them. CDR3 length: 16 amino acids.

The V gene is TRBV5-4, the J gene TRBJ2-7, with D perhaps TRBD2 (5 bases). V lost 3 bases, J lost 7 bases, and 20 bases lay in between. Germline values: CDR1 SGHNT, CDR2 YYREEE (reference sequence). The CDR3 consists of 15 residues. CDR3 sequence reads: CASSWNSGGSGEQYF. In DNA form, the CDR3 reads TGTGCCAGCAGCTGGAACTCCGGAGGCTCGGGGGAGCAGTACTTC.

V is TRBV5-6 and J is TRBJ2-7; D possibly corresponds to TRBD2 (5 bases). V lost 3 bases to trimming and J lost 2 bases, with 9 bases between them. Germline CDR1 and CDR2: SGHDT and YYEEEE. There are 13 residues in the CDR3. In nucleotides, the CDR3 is TGTGCCAGCAGCTACGGGCGGGCCTACGAGCAGTACTTC. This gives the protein CASSYGRAYEQYF.

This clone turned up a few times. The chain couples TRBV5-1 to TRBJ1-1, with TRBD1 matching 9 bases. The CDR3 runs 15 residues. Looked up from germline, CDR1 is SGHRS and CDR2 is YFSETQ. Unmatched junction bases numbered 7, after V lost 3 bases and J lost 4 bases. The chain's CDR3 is CASSSLQGARTEAFF. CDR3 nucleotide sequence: TGCGCCAGCAGCTCTTTACAGGGGGCTCGCACTGAAGCTTTCTTT.

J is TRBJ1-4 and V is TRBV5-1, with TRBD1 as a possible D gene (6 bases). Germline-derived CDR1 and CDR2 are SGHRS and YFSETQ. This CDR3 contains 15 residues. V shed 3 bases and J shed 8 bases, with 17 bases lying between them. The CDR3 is CASSWGQAAREKLFF. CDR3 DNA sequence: TGCGCCAGCAGCTGGGGACAAGCGGCTAGGGAAAAACTGTTTTTT.

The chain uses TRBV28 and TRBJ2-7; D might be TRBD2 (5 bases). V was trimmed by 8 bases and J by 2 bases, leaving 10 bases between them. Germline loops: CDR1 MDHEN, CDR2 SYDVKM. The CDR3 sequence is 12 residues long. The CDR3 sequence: CASSLEAYEQYF. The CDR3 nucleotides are TGTGCCAGCTCACTGGAGGCCTACGAGCAGTACTTC. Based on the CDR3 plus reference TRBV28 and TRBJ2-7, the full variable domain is DVKVTQSSRYLVKRTGEKVFLECVQDMDHENMFWYRQDPGLGLRLIYFSYDVKMKEKGDIPEGYSVSREKKERFSLILESASTNQTSMYLCASSLEAYEQYFGPGTRLTVT.

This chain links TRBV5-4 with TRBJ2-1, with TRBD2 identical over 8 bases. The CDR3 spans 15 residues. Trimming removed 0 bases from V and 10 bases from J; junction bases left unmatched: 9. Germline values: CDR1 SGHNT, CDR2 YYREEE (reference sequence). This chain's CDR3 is CASSLAREGHREQFF. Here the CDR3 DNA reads TGTGCCAGCAGCTTGGCCCGGGAGGGCCATCGGGAGCAGTTCTTC. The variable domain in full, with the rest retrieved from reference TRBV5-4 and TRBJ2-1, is ETGVTQSPTHLIKTRGQQVTLRCSSQSGHNTVSWYQQALGQGPQFIFQYYREEENGRGNFPPRFSGLQFPNYSSELNVNALELDDSALYLCASSLAREGHREQFFGPGTRLTVL.

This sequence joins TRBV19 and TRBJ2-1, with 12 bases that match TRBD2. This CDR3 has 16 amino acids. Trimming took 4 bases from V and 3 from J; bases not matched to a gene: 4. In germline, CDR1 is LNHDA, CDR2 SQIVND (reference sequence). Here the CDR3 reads CASSTKTSGSYNEQFF. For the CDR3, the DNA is TGTGCCAGTAGTACGAAGACTAGCGGGAGCTACAATGAGCAGTTCTTC.

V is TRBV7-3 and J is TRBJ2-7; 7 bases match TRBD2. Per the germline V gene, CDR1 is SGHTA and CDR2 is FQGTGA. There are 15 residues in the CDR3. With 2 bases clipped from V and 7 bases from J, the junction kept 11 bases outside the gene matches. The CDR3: CASSLGLADSGEQYF. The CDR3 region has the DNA TGTGCCAGCAGCTTAGGGCTAGCGGATTCGGGAGAGCAGTACTTC.

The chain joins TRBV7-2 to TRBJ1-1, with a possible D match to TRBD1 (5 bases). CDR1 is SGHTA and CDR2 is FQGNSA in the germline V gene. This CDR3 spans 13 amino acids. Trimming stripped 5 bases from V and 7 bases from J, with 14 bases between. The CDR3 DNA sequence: TGTGCCAGCAGCCCCATCCGACAGCTTGAAGCTTTCTTT. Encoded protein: CASSPIRQLEAFF.

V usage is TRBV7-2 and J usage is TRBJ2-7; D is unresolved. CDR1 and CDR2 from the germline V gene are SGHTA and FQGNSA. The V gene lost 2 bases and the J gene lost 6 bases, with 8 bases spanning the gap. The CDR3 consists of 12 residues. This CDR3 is CASSLSFVEQYF. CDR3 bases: TGTGCCAGCAGCTTAAGCTTCGTCGAGCAGTACTTC. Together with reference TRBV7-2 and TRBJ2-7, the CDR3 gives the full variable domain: GAGVSQSPSNKVTEKGKDVELRCDPISGHTALYWYRQSLGQGLEFLIYFQGNSAPDKSGLPSDRFSAERTGGSVSTLTIQRTQQEDSAVYLCASSLSFVEQYFGPGTRLTVT.

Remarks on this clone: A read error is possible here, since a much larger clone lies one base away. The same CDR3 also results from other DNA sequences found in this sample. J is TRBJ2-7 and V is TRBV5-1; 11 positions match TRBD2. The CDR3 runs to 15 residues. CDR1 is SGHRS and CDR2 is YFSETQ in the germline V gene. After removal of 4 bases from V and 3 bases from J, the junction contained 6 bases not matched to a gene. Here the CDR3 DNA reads TGCGCCAGCAGCCCCTCTAGCGGGAGGAACTACGAGCAGTACTTC. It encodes CASSPSSGRNYEQYF.

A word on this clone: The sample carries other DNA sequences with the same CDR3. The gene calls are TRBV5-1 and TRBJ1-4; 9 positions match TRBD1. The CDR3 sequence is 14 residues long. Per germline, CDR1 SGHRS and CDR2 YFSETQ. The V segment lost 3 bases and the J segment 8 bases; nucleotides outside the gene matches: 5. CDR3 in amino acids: CASSSQGAGEKLFF. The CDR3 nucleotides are TGCGCCAGCAGCTCACAGGGGGCGGGAGAAAAACTGTTTTTT.

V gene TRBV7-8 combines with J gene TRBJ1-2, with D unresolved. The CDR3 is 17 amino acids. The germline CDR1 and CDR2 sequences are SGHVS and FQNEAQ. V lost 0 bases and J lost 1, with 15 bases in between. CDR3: CASSLAVVSSYNYGYTF. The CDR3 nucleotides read TGTGCCAGCAGCTTAGCGGTTGTGAGTTCCTATAACTATGGCTACACCTTC.

CDR3 region: CASSSLVYGYTF. The CDR3 nucleotides are TGTGCCAGCAGTTCCTTGGTCTATGGCTACACCTTC. The chain carries TRBV28 and TRBJ1-2; D is unresolved. Trimming pared 4 bases from V and 4 bases from J, leaving 7 bases between. Germline V lookup: CDR1 MDHEN, CDR2 SYDVKM. The CDR3 length is 12 residues.